The rows below give T cell receptor beta chains drawn from one sample of a study of identical twins. TCRdb re-derived calls from the 5' RACE reads in MiXCR, one entry per CDR3 protein. The sample contains about 280,000 distinct CDR3 sequences, roughly 8.6% of which appear only once. This same sample was also part of a study on yellow fever vaccine responses in identical twins.

What was sequenced was memory (CD45RO+) T cells sorted from blood. The receptors were gathered from a young woman in good health. Each CDR3 is given without its conserved first and last residue. Clone size, where shown, is once, few, many, or a class for clones that have expanded.

length	V	J	size	CDR3
13	TRBV7-3	TRBJ2-1	many	ASSPTGGTYNEQF
11	TRBV11-2	TRBJ1-1	-	ASSLESGPEAF
11	TRBV5-1	TRBJ2-7	-	ASSFGGTYEKY
11	TRBV6-4	TRBJ1-1	-	ASSEGGRTEAF
9	TRBV20-1	TRBJ2-3	-	SAPIGHTQY
12	TRBV11-2	TRBJ1-2	many	ASSSLGGNYGYT
13	TRBV6-1	TRBJ2-2	many	ASVDGGANTGELF
14	TRBV5-1	TRBJ1-1	many	ASSWAAGSMNTEAF
14	TRBV27	TRBJ2-3	many	ASSPLAGRSTDTQY
13	TRBV6-1	TRBJ2-1	many	ASSRTSGGAGEQF
12	TRBV3-1	TRBJ2-3	-	ASSQEAVTDTQY
11	TRBV6-1	TRBJ2-1	-	ASRFLVRDEQF
14	TRBV11-2	TRBJ2-5	few	ASSSISTGGRETQY
11	TRBV6-5	TRBJ1-2	-	ASSYLDNYGYT
14	TRBV5-1	TRBJ1-1	many	ASSLEGLGGNTEAF
13	TRBV5-1	TRBJ2-5	few	ASSFGQGAEETQY